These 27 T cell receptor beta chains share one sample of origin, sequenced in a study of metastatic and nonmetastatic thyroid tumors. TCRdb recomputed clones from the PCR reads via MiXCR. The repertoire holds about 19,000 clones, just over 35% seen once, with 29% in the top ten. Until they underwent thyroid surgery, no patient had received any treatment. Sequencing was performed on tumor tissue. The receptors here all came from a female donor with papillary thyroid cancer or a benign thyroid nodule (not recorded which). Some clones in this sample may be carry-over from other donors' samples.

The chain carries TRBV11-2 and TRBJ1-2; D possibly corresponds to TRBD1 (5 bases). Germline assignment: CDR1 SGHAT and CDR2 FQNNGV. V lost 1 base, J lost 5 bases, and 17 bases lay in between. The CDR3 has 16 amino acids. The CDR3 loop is CASSLGGQGIEYGYTF. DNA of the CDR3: TGTGCCAGCAGCTTAGGTGGGCAGGGAATCGAGTATGGCTACACCTTC.

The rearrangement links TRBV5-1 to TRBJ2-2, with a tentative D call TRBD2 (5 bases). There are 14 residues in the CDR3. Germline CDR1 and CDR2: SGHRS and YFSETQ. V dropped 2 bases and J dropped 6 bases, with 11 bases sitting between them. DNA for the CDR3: TGCGCCAGCAGCTTTTTTATCGGGGCCGGGGAGCTGTTTTTT. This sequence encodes CASSFFIGAGELFF.

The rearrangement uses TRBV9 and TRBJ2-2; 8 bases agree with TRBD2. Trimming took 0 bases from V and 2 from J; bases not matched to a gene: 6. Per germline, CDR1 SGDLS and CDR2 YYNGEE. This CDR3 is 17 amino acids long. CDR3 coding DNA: TGTGCCAGCAGCGTAGACCCTAGCGGGCTAAACACCGGGGAGCTGTTTTTT. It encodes CASSVDPSGLNTGELFF.

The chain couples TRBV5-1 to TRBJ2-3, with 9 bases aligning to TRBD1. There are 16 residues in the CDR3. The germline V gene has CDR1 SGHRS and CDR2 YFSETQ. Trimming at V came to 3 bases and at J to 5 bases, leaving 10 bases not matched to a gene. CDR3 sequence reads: CASSSGQGTFQDTQYF. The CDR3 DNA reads TGCGCCAGCAGCTCCGGACAGGGGACTTTTCAAGATACGCAGTATTTT.

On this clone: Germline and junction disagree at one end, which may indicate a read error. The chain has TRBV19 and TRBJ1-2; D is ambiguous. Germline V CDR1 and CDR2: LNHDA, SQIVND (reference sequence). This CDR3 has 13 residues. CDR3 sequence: CASSIVGNSGYTF. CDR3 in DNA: TGTGCCAGTAGTATCGTGGGAAACTCTGGCTACACCTTC.

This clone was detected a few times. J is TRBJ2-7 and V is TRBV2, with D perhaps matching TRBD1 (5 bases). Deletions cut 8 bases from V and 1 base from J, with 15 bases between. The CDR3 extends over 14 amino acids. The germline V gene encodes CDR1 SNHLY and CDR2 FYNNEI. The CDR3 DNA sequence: TGTGCCAGCCGGCTGGGGCTTGAGTCCTACGAGCAGTACTTC. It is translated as CASRLGLESYEQYF.

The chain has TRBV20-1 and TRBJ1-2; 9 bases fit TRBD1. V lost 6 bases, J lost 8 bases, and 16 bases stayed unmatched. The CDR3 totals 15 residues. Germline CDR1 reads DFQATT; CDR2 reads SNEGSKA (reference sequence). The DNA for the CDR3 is TGCAGTGCCGCCCCCACAGGGGGCCCTTCGGGGGGCTACACCTTC. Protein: CSAAPTGGPSGGYTF.

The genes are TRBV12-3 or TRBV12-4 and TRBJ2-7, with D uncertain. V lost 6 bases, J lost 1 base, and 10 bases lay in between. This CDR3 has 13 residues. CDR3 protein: CASSPTESYEQYF. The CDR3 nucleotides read TGTGCCAGCAGCCCCACAGAATCCTACGAGCAGTACTTC.

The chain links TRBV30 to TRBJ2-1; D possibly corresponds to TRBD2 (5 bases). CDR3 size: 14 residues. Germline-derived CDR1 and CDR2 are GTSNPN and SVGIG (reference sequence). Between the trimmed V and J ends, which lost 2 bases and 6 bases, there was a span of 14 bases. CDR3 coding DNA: TGTGCCTGGAGTCTGTGGGGAGTAAGCAATGAGCAGTTCTTC. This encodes CAWSLWGVSNEQFF.

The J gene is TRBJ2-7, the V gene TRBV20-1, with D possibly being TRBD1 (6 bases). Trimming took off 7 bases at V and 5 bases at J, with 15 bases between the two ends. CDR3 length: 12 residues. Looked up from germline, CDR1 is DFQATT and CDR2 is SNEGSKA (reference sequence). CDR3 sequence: CSGGRGVNEQYF. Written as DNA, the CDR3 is TGCAGTGGGGGGCGAGGGGTCAACGAGCAGTACTTC.

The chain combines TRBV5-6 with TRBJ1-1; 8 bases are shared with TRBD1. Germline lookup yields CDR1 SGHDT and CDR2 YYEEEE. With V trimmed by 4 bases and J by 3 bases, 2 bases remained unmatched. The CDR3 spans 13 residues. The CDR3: CASSPDRDTEAFF. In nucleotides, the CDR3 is TGTGCCAGCAGCCCGGACAGGGACACTGAAGCTTTCTTT. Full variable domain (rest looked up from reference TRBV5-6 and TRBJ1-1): DAGVTQSPTHLIKTRGQQVTLRCSPKSGHDTVSWYQQALGQGPQFIFQYYEEEERQRGNFPDRFSGHQFPNYSSELNVNALLLGDSALYLCASSPDRDTEAFFGQGTRLTVV.

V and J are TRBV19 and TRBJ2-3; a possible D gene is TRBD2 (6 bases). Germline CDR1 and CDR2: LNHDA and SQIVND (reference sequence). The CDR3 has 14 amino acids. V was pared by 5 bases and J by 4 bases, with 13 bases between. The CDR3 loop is CASSAGTGSDTQYF. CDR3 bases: TGTGCCAGTAGTGCCGGGACTGGGTCAGATACGCAGTATTTT.

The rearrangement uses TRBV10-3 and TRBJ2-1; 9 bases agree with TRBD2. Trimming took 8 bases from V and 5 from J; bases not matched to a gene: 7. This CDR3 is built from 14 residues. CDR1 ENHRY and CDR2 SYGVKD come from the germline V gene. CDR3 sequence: CAIQSSGSNNEQFF. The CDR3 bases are TGTGCCATCCAGAGTAGCGGGAGTAACAATGAGCAGTTCTTC.

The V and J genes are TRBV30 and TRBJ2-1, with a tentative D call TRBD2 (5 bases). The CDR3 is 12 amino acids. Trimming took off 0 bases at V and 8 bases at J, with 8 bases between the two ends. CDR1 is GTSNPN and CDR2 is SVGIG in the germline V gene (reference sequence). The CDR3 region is CAWSVLGDEQFF. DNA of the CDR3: TGTGCCTGGAGTGTATTGGGAGATGAGCAGTTCTTC.

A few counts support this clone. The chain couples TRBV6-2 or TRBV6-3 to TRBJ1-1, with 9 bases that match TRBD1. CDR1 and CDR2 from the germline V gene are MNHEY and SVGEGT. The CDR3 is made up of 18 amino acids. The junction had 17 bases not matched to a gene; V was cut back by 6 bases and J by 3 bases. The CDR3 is CASRHSYDPGQGDTEAFF. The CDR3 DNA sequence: TGTGCCAGCAGGCATAGTTATGATCCGGGACAGGGCGACACTGAAGCTTTCTTT.

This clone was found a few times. DNA for the CDR3: TGTGCCAGCAGTTACCGGTCCCCTAGGGATTCACCCCTCCACTTT. Translated, it gives CASSYRSPRDSPLHF. The chain couples TRBV6-6 to TRBJ1-6; unclear D gene. Germline loops: CDR1 MNHNY, CDR2 SVGAGI (reference sequence). V shed 2 bases and J shed 8 bases, with 13 bases lying between them. This CDR3 is 15 amino acids long.

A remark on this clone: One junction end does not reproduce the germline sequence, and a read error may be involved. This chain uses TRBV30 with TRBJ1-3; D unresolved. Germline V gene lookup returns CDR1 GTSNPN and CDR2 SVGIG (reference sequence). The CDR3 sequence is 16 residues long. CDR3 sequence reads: CAWSLLGGIRRDTTYF. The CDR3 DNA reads TGTGCCTGGTCCCTACTCGGCGGTATACGTCGTGACACCACATATTTT.

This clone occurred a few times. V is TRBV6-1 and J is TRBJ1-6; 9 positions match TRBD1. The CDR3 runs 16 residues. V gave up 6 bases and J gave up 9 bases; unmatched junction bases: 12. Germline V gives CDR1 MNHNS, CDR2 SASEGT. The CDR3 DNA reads TGTGCCAGCAGCTCACAGGGGGGGACAGGGACTTCACCCCTCCACTTT. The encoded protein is CASSSQGGTGTSPLHF.

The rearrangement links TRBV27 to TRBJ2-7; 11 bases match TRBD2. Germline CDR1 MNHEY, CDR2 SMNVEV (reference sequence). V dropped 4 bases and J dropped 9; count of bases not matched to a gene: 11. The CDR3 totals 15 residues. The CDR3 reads CASSSLAGGLRGQYF. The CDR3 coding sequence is TGTGCCAGCAGTTCGTTAGCGGGAGGGCTACGGGGGCAGTACTTC.

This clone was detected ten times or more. CDR3 region: CASTKDRGWSGELFF. The CDR3 DNA sequence: TGTGCCAGCACCAAAGACAGGGGGTGGTCCGGGGAGCTGTTTTTT. The chain recombines TRBV28 with TRBJ2-2; 9 bases align to TRBD1. The CDR3 loop spans 15 amino acids. CDR1 is MDHEN, CDR2 SYDVKM, per germline. V lost 7 bases and J lost 6; bases outside the gene matches: 9.

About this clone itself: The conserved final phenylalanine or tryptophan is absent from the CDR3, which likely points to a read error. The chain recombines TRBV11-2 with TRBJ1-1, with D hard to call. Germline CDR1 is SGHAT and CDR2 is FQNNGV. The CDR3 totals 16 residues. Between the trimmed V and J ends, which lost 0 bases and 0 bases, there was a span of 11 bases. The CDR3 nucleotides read TGTGCCAGCAGCTTAGACGGAACGGGAATGAACACTGAAGCTTTCCTT. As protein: CASSLDGTGMNTEAFL.

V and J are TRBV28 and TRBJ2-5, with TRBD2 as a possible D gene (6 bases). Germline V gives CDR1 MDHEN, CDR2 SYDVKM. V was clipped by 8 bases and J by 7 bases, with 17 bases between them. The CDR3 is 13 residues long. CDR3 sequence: CASGYIMGGTQYF. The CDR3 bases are TGTGCCAGCGGATACATTATGGGAGGGACCCAGTACTTC.

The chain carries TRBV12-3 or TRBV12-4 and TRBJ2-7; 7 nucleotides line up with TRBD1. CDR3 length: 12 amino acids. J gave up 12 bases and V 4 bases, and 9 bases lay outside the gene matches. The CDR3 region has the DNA TGTGCCAGCAGTTCATCACAGGGGTTGCTGTACTTC. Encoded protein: CASSSSQGLLYF.

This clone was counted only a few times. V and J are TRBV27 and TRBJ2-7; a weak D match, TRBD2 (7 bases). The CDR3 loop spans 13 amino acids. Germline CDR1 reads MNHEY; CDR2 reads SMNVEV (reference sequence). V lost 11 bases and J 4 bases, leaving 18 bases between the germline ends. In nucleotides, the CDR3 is TGTGCCGTTCGGGGGGCGGATATTTACGAGCAGTACTTC. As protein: CAVRGADIYEQYF.

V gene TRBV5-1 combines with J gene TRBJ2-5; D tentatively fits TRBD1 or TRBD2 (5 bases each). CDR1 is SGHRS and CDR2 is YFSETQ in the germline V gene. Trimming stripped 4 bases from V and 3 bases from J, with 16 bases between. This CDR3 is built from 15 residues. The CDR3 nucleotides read TGCGCCAGCAGCCCTCAGCCAGGGACGGAAGAGACCCAGTACTTC. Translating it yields CASSPQPGTEETQYF.

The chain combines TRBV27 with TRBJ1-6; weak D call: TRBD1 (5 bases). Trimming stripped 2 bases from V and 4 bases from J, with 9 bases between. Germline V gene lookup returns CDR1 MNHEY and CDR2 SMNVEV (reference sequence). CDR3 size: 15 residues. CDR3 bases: TGTGCCAGCAGTTTAGAGGGGCTGTATAATTCACCCCTCCACTTT. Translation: CASSLEGLYNSPLHF.

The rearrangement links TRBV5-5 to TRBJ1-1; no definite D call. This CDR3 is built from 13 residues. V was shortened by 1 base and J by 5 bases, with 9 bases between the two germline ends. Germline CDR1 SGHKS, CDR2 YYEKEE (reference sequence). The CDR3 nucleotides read TGTGCCAGCAGCTTGACGGGAGGGACTGAAGCTTTCTTT. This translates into CASSLTGGTEAFF. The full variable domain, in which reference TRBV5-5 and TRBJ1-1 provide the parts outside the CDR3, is DAGVTQSPTHLIKTRGQQVTLRCSPISGHKSVSWYQQVLGQGPQFIFQYYEKEERGRGNFPDRFSARQFPNYSSELNVNALLLGDSALYLCASSLTGGTEAFFGQGTRLTVV.